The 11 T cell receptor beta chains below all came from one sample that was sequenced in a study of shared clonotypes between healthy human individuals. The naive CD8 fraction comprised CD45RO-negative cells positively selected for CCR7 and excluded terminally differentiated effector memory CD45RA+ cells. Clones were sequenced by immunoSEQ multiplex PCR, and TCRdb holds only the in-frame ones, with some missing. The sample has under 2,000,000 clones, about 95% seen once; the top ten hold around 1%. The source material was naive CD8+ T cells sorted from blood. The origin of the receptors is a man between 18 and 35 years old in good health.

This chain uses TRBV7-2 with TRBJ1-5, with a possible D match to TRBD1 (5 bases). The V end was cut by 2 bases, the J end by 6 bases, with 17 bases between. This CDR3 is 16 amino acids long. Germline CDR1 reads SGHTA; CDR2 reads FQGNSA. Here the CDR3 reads CASSLNGRDSLQPQHF. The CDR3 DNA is TGTGCCAGCAGCTTAAACGGCAGGGACTCTCTTCAGCCCCAGCATTTT.

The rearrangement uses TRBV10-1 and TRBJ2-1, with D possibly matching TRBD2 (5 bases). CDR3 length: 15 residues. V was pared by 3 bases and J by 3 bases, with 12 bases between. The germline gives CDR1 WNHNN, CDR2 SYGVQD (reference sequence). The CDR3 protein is CASSEERAGYNEQFF. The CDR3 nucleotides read TGCGCCAGCAGTGAAGAGAGGGCCGGCTACAATGAGCAGTTCTTC.

This CDR3 is CASIHFEQYF. CDR3 coding DNA: TGTGCCAGTATCCATTTCGAGCAGTACTTC. The chain carries TRBV19 and TRBJ2-7; no clear D. The CDR3 totals 10 residues. Germline lookup yields CDR1 LNHDA and CDR2 SQIVND (reference sequence). Trimming shortened V by 7 bases and J by 6 bases, and 7 bases separated the two germline ends.

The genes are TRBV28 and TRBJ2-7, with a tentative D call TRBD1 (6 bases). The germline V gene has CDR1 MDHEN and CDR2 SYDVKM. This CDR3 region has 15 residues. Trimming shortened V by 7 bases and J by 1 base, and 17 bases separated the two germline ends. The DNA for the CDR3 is TGTGCCAGCACCCCTCTCCGGGACACTTCCTACGAGCAGTACTTC. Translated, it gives CASTPLRDTSYEQYF.

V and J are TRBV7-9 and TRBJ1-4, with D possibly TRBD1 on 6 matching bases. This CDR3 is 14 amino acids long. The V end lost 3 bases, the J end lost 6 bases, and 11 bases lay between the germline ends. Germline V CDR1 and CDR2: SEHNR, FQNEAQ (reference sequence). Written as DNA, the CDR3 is TGTGCCAGCAGCTTTACAGGGTTGGATGAAAAACTGTTTTTT. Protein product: CASSFTGLDEKLFF.

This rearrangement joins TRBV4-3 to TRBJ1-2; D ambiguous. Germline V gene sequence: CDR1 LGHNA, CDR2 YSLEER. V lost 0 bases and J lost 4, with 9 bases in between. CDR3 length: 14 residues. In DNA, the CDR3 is TGCGCCAGCAGCCAAGATGAGGGTACCTATGGCTACACCTTC. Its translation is CASSQDEGTYGYTF.

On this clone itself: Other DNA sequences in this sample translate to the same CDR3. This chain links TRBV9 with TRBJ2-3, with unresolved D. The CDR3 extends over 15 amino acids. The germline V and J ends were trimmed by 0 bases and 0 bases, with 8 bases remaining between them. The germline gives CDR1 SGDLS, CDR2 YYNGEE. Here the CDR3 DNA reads TGTGCCAGCAGCGTAGAAGACTCCAGCACAGATACGCAGTATTTT. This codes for CASSVEDSSTDTQYF. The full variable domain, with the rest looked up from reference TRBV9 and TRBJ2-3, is DSGVTQTPKHLITATGQRVTLRCSPRSGDLSVYWYQQSLDQGLQFLIQYYNGEERAKGNILERFSAQQFPDLHSELNLSSLELGDSALYFCASSVEDSSTDTQYFGPGTRLTVL.

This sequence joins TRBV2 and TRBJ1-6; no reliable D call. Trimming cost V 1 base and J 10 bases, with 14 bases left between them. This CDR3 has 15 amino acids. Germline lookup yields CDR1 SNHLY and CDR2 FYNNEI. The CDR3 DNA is TGTGCCAGCAGTGAAGGAGCCCCGGAGGTATCACCCCTCCACTTT. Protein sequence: CASSEGAPEVSPLHF.

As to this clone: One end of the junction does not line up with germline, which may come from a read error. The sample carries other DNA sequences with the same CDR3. The CDR3 region is CASSQGLAGGYEQYF. DNA for the CDR3: TGTGCCAGCAGTCAAGGACTAGCGGGAGGTTACGAGCAGTACTTC. The chain is built from TRBV4-2 and TRBJ2-7; 14 bases align to TRBD2. The V gene's germline CDR1 is LGHNA and CDR2 YNFKEQ. The CDR3 runs 15 residues.

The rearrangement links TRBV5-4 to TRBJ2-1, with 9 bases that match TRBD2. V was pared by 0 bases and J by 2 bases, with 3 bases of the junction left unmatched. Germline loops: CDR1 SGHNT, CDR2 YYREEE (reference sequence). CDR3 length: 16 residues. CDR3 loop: CASSLAERGAYNEQFF. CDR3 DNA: TGTGCCAGCAGCTTGGCCGAGCGGGGGGCCTACAATGAGCAGTTCTTC.

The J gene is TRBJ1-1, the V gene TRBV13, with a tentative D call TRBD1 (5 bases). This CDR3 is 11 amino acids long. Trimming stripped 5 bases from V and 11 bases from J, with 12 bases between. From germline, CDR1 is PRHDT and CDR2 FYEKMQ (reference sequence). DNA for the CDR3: TGTGCCAGCAGCGATGGGACTTACGCTTTCTTT. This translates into CASSDGTYAFF.